This TCR beta chain was recorded in a study of neurological immune-mediated disorders (dated by TCRdb to the late 2010s). Broadly, across the study: Peripheral blood TCR-beta repertoires from HTLV-I-associated myelopathy (HAM/TSP) patients, multiple sclerosis patients and healthy controls were compared by UMI-based sequencing. Technical triplicate libraries were sequenced to precisely calculate how much the frequency of each individual clone varied. The 100 to 110 TCR-beta libraries covered PBMC samples along with longitudinal samples, technical triplicates, and paired sorted CD4+ and CD8+ T-cell subsets. The cohort included approximately 70 subjects: some 14 with HAM/TSP, around 34 with multiple sclerosis, and some 20 healthy controls. Overall results and qualifications from the work: TCR clonal expansion was highest in HAM/TSP patients and lowest in MS patients, with MS patients falling below even healthy controls. Expanded clones from different subjects shared no identical CDR3 amino acid sequences, which suggests that TCR-beta repertoires were private in all groups.

cDNA synthesis used template-switch 5'RACE with a primer carrying a 10-nucleotide random unique molecular identifier tagging each TCR transcript. Every sequencing run yielded over 180 million TCR-beta sequences covering 15-18 subjects. Total RNA was extracted with the RNeasy kit. TCR-beta VDJ regions were amplified with primers for the TCR constant region and the 5'RACE anchor, using the KAPA Real-time Library Amplification kit. A first PCR added sample indexes and Illumina adaptors, after which a second PCR increased the library yield. After Ampure bead purification, the roughly 650 bp TCR product was size-selected on a 2% E-gel SizeSelection system. Before pooling, libraries had their quality checked on a Bioanalyzer, their concentration measured with Qubit, and their quantity determined with the Kapa Library Quantification kit. An Illumina HiSeq 2500 was used to sequence the libraries paired-end at 2 x 150 bp. To increase sequence diversity, roughly 24-30% phiX was spiked into each library pool. The study's processing was this. Quality-filtered reads were processed with the UMI-based MiGEC pipeline, and over 75% of raw TCR sequences were removed by the MiGEC pipeline during error correction. VDJ genes were aligned to IMGT germline references, and clonotypes were defined by unique CDR3 amino acid sequence plus V-J genes. Clonal expansion, Shannon diversity and CDR3 relatedness (CalcPairwiseDistances, ClusterSamples) were evaluated with VDJtools, and phylogenetic trees were built with CLCbio workbench. Expanded clones were defined as having at least 8 unique UMIs, based on coefficient-of-variation modelling across technical triplicates. TCRdb reworked the public reads: Q25 trimming with fastp, MiXCR clone assembly, productive beta chains retained. Rows with a matching CDR3 protein are joined into one entry that keeps the most common DNA and genes. What appears here as the V and J calls and clone size reflects TCRdb's work, not the paper's. For this sample the table gives some 30,000 distinct CDR3 sequences, of which approximately 15% were detected only once. The ten largest clonotypes hold approximately 5% of the sample.

The sample's time point label, in plain terms: technical triplicate 3. Sorted-subset TCR libraries were prepared from fewer than 1.3 million sorted CD4+ or CD8+ T cells. PBMCs were separated from peripheral blood using Ficoll-Hypaque density gradient centrifugation and then cryopreserved in liquid nitrogen. Paired sorted CD4+ and CD8+ subsets came from healthy controls, HAM/TSP patients and MS patients. With respect to this clonotype: No cognate antigen has been identified for it. No much larger clonotype is one base removed from it; base qualities were not supplied.

Spanning cysteine to phenylalanine, the CDR3 consists of 16 amino acids. Just the 48-base CDR3 DNA is kept, in frame starting at base 1. Between the V and J ends, shortened by 4 bases and 4 bases respectively, the junction contains 20 bases. From the germline V gene, CDR1 is SGHRS and CDR2 is YFSETQ. The sequence was obtained from a female donor with HTLV-1-associated myelopathy (HAM/TSP). The sample comprised CD4+ T cells from blood. The sequence links TRBV5-1 to TRBJ1-2; perhaps TRBD1 is the D gene, with 6 bases matching. The bases are TGCGCCAGCAGCCAGGCGACACCCGGGACACGCTATGGCTACACCTTC. This translates into CASSQATPGTRYGYTF.